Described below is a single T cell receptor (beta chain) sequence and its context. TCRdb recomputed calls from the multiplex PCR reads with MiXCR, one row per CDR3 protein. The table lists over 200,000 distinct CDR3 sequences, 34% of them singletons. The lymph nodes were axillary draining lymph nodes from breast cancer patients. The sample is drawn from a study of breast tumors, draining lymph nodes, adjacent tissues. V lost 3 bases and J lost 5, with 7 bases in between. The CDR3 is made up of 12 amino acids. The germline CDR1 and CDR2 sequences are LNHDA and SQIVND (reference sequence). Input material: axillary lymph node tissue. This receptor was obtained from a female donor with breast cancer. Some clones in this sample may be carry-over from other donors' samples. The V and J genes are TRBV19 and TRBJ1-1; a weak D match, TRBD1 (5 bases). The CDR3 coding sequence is TGTGCCAGTAGTATCCGGGGGACTGAAGCTTTCTTT. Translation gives CASSIRGTEAFF.